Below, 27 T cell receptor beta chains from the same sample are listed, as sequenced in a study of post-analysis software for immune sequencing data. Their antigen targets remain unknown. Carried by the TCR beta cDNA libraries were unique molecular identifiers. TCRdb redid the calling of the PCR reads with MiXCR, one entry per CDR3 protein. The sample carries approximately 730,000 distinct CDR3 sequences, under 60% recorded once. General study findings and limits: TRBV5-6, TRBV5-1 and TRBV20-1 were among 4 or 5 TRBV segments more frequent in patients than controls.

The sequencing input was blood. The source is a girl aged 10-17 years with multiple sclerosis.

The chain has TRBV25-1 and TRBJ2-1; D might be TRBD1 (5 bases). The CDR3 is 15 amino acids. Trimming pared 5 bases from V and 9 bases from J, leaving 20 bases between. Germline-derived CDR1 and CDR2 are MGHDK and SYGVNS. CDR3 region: CASSNRIGAAGEQFF. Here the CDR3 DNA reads TGTGCCAGCAGTAATCGTATAGGGGCAGCAGGTGAGCAGTTCTTC.

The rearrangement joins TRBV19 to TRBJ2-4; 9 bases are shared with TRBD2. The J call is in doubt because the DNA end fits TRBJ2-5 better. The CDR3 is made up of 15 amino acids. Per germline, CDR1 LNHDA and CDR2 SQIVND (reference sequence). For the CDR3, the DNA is TGTGCCAGTAGTATCCTAGCGGGACTTCAAGAGACCCAGTACTTC. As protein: CASSILAGLQETQYF.

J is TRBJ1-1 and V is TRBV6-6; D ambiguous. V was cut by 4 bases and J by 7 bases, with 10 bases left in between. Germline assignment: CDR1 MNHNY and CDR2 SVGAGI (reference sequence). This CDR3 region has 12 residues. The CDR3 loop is CASSFGRIEAFF. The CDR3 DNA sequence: TGTGCCAGCAGTTTCGGACGGATTGAAGCTTTCTTT.

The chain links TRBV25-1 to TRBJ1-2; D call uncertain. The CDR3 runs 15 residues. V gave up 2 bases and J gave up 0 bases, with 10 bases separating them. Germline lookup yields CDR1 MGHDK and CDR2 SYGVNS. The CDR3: CASSENGMSNYGYTF. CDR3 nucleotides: TGTGCCAGCAGTGAAAATGGCATGTCTAACTATGGCTACACCTTC.

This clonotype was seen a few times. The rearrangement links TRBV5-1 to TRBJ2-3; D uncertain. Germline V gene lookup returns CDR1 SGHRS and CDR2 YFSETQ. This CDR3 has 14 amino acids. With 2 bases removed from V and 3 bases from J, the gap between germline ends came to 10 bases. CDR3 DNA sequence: TGCGCCAGCAGCTTCGGTGGGAATACAGATACGCAGTATTTT. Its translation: CASSFGGNTDTQYF.

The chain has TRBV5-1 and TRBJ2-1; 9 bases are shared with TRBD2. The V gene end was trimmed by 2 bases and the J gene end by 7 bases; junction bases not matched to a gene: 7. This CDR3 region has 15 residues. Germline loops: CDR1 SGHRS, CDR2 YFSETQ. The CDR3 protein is CASSFGTSWRNEQFF. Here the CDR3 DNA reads TGCGCCAGCAGCTTCGGGACTAGCTGGAGGAATGAGCAGTTCTTC.

The CDR3 DNA is TGTGCCAGCAGAATACTAGCGGGGAGCACAGATACGCAGTATTTT. This gives the protein CASRILAGSTDTQYF. V and J are TRBV12-3 or TRBV12-4 and TRBJ2-3; 10 bases are shared with TRBD2. This CDR3 is built from 15 residues. V trimming: 6 bases; J trimming: 0 bases; junction bases outside the gene matches: 3.

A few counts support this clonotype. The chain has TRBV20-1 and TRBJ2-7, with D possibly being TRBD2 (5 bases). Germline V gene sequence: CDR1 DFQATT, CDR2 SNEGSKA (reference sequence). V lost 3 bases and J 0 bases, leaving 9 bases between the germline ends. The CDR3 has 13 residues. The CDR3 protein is CSASSGLSYEQYF. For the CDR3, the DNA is TGCAGTGCTAGTTCAGGACTCTCCTACGAGCAGTACTTC.

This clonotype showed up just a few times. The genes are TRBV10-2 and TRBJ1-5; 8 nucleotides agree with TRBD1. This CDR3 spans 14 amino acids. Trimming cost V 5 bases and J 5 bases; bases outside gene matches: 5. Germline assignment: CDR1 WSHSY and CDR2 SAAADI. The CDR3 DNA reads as TGCGCCAGCAGTACCCGGGACAGGCATCAGCCCCAGCATTTT. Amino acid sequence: CASSTRDRHQPQHF.

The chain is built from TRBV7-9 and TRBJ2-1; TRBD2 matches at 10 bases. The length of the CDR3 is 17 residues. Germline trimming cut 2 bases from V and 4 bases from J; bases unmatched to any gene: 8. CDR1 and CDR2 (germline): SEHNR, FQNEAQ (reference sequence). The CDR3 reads CASSLYSGLAEYNEQFF. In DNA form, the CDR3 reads TGTGCCAGCAGCTTATACTCCGGACTAGCGGAATACAATGAGCAGTTCTTC. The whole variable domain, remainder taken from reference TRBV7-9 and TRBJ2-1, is DTGVSQNPRHKITKRGQNVTFRCDPISEHNRLYWYRQTLGQGPEFLTYFQNEAQLEKSRLLSDRFSAERPKGSFSTLEIQRTEQGDSAMYLCASSLYSGLAEYNEQFFGPGTRLTVL.

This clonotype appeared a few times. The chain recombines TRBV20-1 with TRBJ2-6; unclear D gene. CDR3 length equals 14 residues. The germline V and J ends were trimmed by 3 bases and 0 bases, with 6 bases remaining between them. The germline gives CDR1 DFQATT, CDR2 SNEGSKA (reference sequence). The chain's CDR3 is CSASADSGANVLTF. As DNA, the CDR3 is TGCAGTGCTAGTGCGGACTCTGGGGCCAACGTCCTGACTTTC.

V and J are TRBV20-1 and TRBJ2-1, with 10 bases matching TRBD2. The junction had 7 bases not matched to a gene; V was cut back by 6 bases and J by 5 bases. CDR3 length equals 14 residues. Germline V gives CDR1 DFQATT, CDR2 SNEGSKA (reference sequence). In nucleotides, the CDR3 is TGCAGTGCCATAATGACTAGCGGGCACAATGAGCAGTTCTTC. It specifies CSAIMTSGHNEQFF.

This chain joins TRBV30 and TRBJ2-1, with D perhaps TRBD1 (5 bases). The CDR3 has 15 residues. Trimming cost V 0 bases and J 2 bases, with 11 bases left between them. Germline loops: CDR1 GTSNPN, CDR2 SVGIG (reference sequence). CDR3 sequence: CAWSVPGNTYNEQFF. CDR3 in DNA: TGTGCCTGGAGTGTACCAGGGAACACCTACAATGAGCAGTTCTTC.

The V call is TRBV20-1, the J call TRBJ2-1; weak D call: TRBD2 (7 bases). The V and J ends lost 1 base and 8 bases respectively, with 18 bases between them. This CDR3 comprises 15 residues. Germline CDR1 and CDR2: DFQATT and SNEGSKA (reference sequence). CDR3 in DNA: TGCAGTGCTAGAGTGGACAGCGGGATCCTTCATGAGCAGTTCTTC. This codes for CSARVDSGILHEQFF.

The CDR3 here is CASSGGSGGYGYTF. The CDR3, as DNA: TGTGCCAGCAGTGGTGGCTCCGGGGGATATGGCTACACCTTC. The rearrangement joins TRBV2 to TRBJ1-2; D might be TRBD1 (5 bases). The CDR3 has 14 residues. The germline gives CDR1 SNHLY, CDR2 FYNNEI. V lost 4 bases, J lost 5 bases, and 14 bases lay in between.

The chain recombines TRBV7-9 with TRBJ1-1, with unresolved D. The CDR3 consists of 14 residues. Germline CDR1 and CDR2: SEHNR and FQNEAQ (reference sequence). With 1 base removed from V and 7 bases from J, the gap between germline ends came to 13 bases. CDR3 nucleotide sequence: TGTGCCAGCAGCTTAGTCGGGTTCCCTCTTGAAGCTTTCTTT. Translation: CASSLVGFPLEAFF.

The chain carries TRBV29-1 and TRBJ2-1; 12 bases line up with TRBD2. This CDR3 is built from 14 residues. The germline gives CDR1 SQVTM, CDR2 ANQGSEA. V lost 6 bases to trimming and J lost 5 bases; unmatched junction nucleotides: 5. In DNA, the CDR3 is TGCAGCGTGAGGACTAGCGGGAACCACAATGAGCAGTTCTTC. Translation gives CSVRTSGNHNEQFF.

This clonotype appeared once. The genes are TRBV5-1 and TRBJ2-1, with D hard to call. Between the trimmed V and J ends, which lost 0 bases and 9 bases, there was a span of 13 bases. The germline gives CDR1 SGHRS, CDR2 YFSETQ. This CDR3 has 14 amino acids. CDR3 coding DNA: TGCGCCAGCAGCTTGGCCCAGGAGACCGGTGAGCAGTTCTTC. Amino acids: CASSLAQETGEQFF. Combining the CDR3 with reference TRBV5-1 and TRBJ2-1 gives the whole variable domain KAGVTQTPRYLIKTRGQQVTLSCSPISGHRSVSWYQQTPGQGLQFLFEYFSETQRNKGNFPGRFSGRQFSNSRSEMNVSTLELGDSALYLCASSLAQETGEQFFGPGTRLTVL.

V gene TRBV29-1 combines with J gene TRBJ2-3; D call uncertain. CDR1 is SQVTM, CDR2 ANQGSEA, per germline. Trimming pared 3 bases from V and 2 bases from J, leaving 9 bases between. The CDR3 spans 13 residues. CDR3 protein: CSVDMGITDTQYF. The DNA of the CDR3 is TGCAGCGTTGATATGGGCATCACAGATACGCAGTATTTT.

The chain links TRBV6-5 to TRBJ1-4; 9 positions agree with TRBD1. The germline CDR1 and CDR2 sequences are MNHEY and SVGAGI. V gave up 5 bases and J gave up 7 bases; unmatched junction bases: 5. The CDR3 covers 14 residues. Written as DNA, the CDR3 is TGTGCCAGCAGTCCGGGGACAGGGAGTGAAAAACTGTTTTTT. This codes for CASSPGTGSEKLFF.

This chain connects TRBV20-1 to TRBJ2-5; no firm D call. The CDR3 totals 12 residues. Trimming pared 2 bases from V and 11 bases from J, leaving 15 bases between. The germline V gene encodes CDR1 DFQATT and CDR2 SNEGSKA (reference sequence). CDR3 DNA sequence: TGCAGTGCTAGACGGCCCTACAATGAGCAGTACTTC. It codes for CSARRPYNEQYF.

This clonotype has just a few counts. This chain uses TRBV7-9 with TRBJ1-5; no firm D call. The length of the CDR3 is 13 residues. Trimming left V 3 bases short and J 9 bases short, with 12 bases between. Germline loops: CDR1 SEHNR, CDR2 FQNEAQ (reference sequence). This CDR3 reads CASSFGSYRPQHF. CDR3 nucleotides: TGTGCCAGCAGCTTCGGTTCGTATCGGCCCCAGCATTTT.

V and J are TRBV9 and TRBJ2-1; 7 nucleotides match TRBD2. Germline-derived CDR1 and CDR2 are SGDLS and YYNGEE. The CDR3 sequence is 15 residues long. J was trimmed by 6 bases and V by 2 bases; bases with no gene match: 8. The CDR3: CASSVSSGASNEQFF. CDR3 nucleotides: TGTGCCAGCAGCGTTTCTAGCGGTGCGAGCAATGAGCAGTTCTTC. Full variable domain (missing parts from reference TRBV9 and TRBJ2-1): DSGVTQTPKHLITATGQRVTLRCSPRSGDLSVYWYQQSLDQGLQFLIQYYNGEERAKGNILERFSAQQFPDLHSELNLSSLELGDSALYFCASSVSSGASNEQFFGPGTRLTVL.

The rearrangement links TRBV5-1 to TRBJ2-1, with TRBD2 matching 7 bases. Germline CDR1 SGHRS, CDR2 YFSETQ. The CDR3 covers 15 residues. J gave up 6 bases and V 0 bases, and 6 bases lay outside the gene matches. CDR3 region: CASSLAWPGGNEQFF. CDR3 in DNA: TGCGCCAGCAGCTTGGCATGGCCGGGGGGCAATGAGCAGTTCTTC.

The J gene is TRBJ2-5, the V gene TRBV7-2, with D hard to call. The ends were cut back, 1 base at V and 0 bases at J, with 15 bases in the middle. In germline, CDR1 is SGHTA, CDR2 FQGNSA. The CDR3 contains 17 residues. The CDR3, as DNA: TGTGCCAGCAGCTTAGGCCCTGGGCGGTCCGACCAAGAGACCCAGTACTTC. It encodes CASSLGPGRSDQETQYF.

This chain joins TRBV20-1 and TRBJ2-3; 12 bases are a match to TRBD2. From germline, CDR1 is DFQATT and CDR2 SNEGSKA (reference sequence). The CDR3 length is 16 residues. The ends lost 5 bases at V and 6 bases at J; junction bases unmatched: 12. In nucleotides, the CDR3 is TGCAGTGCTGGATCCGGGCTAGCGGGAGGGAGGGATACGCAGTATTTT. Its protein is CSAGSGLAGGRDTQYF.

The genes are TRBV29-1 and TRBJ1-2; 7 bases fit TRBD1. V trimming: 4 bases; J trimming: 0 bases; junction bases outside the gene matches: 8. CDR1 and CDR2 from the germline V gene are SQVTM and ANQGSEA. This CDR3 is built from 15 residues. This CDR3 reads CSVVGTDETNYGYTF. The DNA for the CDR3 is TGCAGCGTTGTAGGGACAGATGAGACTAACTATGGCTACACCTTC.